What follows is one T cell receptor (beta chain) and its context. The CDR3 is 16 amino acids. Germline CDR1 is SGHNT and CDR2 is YYREEE (reference sequence). Germline trimming cut 3 bases from V and 6 bases from J; bases unmatched to any gene: 6. Profiling relied on immunoSEQ multiplex PCR, and the TCRdb table lists in-frame clones only, not all of them. The sample yields 200,000 or so clones, about nine tenths seen once. This sample was taken from a study of cytomegalovirus exposure and HLA in healthy donors. The J gene is TRBJ2-3, the V gene TRBV5-4; 14 bases are a match to TRBD2. This clonotype was obtained from a woman younger than 30 in good health and CMV-seropositive. Sequenced input: PBMCs. Here the CDR3 reads CASSSHRLAGGDTQYF. CDR3 DNA: TGTGCCAGCAGCTCCCACCGACTAGCGGGAGGGGATACGCAGTATTTT.